These 21 T cell receptor beta chains were sequenced from one sample in a study of cytomegalovirus exposure and HLA in healthy donors. PCR involved 60 Vbeta and 13 Jbeta primers. The repertoire was sequenced with immunoSEQ multiplex PCR; TCRdb's copy has only in-frame clones and lacks some. This table holds around 72,000 clones, over 50% found once. Sequenced: PBMCs. Receptors were obtained from a man aged 35-49 years in good health and CMV-seropositive.

The rearrangement uses TRBV19 and TRBJ2-2; 7 nucleotides agree with TRBD1. Trimming took 3 bases from V and 10 from J; bases not matched to a gene: 8. Germline V gene lookup returns CDR1 LNHDA and CDR2 SQIVND (reference sequence). This CDR3 region has 14 residues. CDR3 in amino acids: CASSIPRGSEELFF. The CDR3 nucleotides are TGTGCCAGTAGTATTCCCAGGGGGTCGGAGGAGCTGTTTTTT.

The rearrangement links TRBV10-2 to TRBJ2-1, with D possibly being TRBD2 (5 bases). The V end was cut by 2 bases, the J end by 0 bases, with 5 bases between. Germline V gene data show CDR1 as WSHSY and CDR2 as SAAADI. The CDR3 loop spans 14 amino acids. CDR3 coding DNA: TGCGCCAGCAGTGAGGGGAGCTCCTACAATGAGCAGTTCTTC. This translates into CASSEGSSYNEQFF.

The V and J genes are TRBV18 and TRBJ2-3, with TRBD2 as a possible D gene (7 bases). The length of the CDR3 is 15 residues. Germline values: CDR1 KGHSH, CDR2 LQKENI. Trimming removed 3 bases from V and 6 bases from J, with 16 bases in between. The CDR3 bases are TGTGCCAGCTCACCCGGCAAGGGGGGGGGCGATACGCAGTATTTT. This sequence encodes CASSPGKGGGDTQYF.

This clone has just a few counts. The rearrangement uses TRBV28 and TRBJ2-3, with 11 nucleotides matching TRBD1. In germline, CDR1 is MDHEN, CDR2 SYDVKM. Unmatched junction bases numbered 12, after V lost 6 bases and J lost 10 bases. CDR3 length: 15 residues. The CDR3 bases are TGTGCCAGCAGGTCCCGGGACAGGGGGTCTTCGTCGCAGTATTTT. This codes for CASRSRDRGSSSQYF.

The chain combines TRBV10-1 with TRBJ1-5; 7 positions match TRBD1. CDR3 length: 13 residues. CDR1 is WNHNN, CDR2 SYGVQD, per germline (reference sequence). V lost 8 bases and J lost 0; bases outside the gene matches: 1. The CDR3 nucleotides read TGCGCCAGCGGACAGGTTAGCAATCAGCCCCAGCATTTT. It yields the protein CASGQVSNQPQHF.

The gene calls are TRBV19 and TRBJ1-2, with D unclear. The germline gives CDR1 LNHDA, CDR2 SQIVND (reference sequence). CDR3 size: 14 residues. The V and J ends lost 1 base and 6 bases respectively, with 12 bases between them. The CDR3 region is CASSIGGQSDGYTF. The CDR3 DNA sequence: TGTGCCAGTAGTATAGGAGGGCAGTCGGATGGCTACACCTTC.

This clone was detected only once. The V call is TRBV5-6, the J call TRBJ2-3; D is possibly TRBD1 (6 bases). V lost 3 bases to trimming and J lost 3 bases, with 17 bases between them. This CDR3 has 16 amino acids. Germline values: CDR1 SGHDT, CDR2 YYEEEE. CDR3 coding DNA: TGTGCCAGCAGCTCCCGGTCGATGAGGGGGACAGATACGCAGTATTTT. This codes for CASSSRSMRGTDTQYF. Looking up the rest from reference TRBV5-6 and TRBJ2-3 gives the full variable domain: DAGVTQSPTHLIKTRGQQVTLRCSPKSGHDTVSWYQQALGQGPQFIFQYYEEEERQRGNFPDRFSGHQFPNYSSELNVNALLLGDSALYLCASSSRSMRGTDTQYFGPGTRLTVL.

This chain connects TRBV6-5 to TRBJ2-3, with 9 bases identical to TRBD1. Trimming cost V 4 bases and J 4 bases; bases outside gene matches: 6. The CDR3 has 15 residues. Germline V CDR1 and CDR2: MNHEY, SVGAGI. Here the CDR3 reads CASSWRQGVSDTQYF. The CDR3 region has the DNA TGTGCCAGCAGTTGGAGACAGGGGGTTTCAGATACGCAGTATTTT.

This sequence joins TRBV6-6 and TRBJ1-1, with D possibly being TRBD1 (6 bases). Germline CDR1 MNHNY, CDR2 SVGAGI (reference sequence). The CDR3 contains 12 residues. Trimming took off 5 bases at V and 11 bases at J, with 15 bases between the two ends. CDR3 protein: CASSLTGWEAFF. The CDR3 bases are TGTGCCAGCAGTCTTACAGGGTGGGAGGCTTTCTTT.

The rearrangement links TRBV7-9 to TRBJ2-7, with TRBD2 matching 7 bases. Losses at the gene ends were 1 base for V and 12 bases for J; bases not matched to a gene: 9. The CDR3 runs 13 residues. Germline-derived CDR1 and CDR2 are SEHNR and FQNEAQ (reference sequence). Here the CDR3 DNA reads TGTGCCAGCAGCTTAGATTCGGGGCCGGGAGGGTACTTC. Translated: CASSLDSGPGGYF.

In this sample, this clone turned up a few times. The chain links TRBV6-5 to TRBJ1-3; D perhaps matches TRBD1 (6 bases). Germline V lookup: CDR1 MNHEY, CDR2 SVGAGI. The CDR3 runs to 13 residues. V lost 6 bases and J 2 bases, leaving 8 bases between the germline ends. This CDR3 reads CASRGGPGNTIYF. CDR3 bases: TGTGCCAGCAGGGGGGGGCCTGGAAACACCATATATTTT.

The chain carries TRBV7-2 and TRBJ2-2; TRBD2 aligns across 7 bases. V shed 2 bases, J shed 5 bases, and the junction held 8 bases outside the gene matches. CDR3 size: 16 residues. Germline values: CDR1 SGHTA, CDR2 FQGNSA. This chain's CDR3 is CASSLLGGGGTGELFF. The CDR3 DNA sequence: TGTGCCAGCAGCTTACTCGGCGGGGGAGGTACCGGGGAGCTGTTTTTT.

This clone was seen more than once but under ten times. The gene calls are TRBV7-9 and TRBJ2-3; D uncertain. The V gene lost 1 base and the J gene lost 8 bases, with 7 bases spanning the gap. The V gene's germline CDR1 is SEHNR and CDR2 FQNEAQ (reference sequence). The CDR3 spans 12 residues. DNA of the CDR3: TGTGCCAGCAGCTTAGGCTATCGTACGCAGTATTTT. It codes for CASSLGYRTQYF.

The chain uses TRBV2 and TRBJ2-7, with TRBD1 matching 10 bases. Unmatched junction bases numbered 11, after V lost 2 bases and J lost 7 bases. This CDR3 contains 16 residues. Germline values: CDR1 SNHLY, CDR2 FYNNEI. The chain's CDR3 is CASSEFLGQGLGEQYF. CDR3 nucleotides: TGTGCCAGCAGTGAATTTCTGGGACAGGGGCTGGGAGAGCAGTACTTC.

The rearrangement joins TRBV4-1 to TRBJ2-7, with D possibly TRBD1 on 6 matching bases. The CDR3 spans 16 residues. Trimming took 1 base from V and 2 from J, leaving 15 bases between them. Germline CDR1 reads MGHRA; CDR2 reads YSYEKL. The CDR3 nucleotides read TGCGCCAGCAGCCAAGCGGAAGGGGGAACAACCTACGAGCAGTACTTC. Translation: CASSQAEGGTTYEQYF.

This clone was seen only a few times. This rearrangement joins TRBV14 to TRBJ1-6; 7 positions match TRBD1. The CDR3 runs to 14 residues. Trimming at V came to 4 bases and at J to 10 bases, leaving 7 bases not matched to a gene. Germline V gives CDR1 SGHDN, CDR2 FVKESK. The CDR3 is CASSPRQGWSPLHF. The CDR3 coding sequence is TGTGCCAGCAGCCCTCGACAGGGATGGTCACCCCTCCACTTT.

The rearrangement uses TRBV11-2 and TRBJ1-1, with D maybe TRBD1 (5 bases). V was pared by 5 bases and J by 0 bases, with 13 bases between. This CDR3 region has 15 residues. Germline CDR1 and CDR2: SGHAT and FQNNGV. CDR3 nucleotides: TGTGCCAGCAGCCTCATCACAGGCCTGAACACTGAAGCTTTCTTT. It specifies CASSLITGLNTEAFF.

This chain links TRBV11-3 with TRBJ1-4, with D tentatively TRBD1 (5 bases). This CDR3 has 15 amino acids. Trimming pared 5 bases from V and 0 bases from J, leaving 10 bases between. CDR1 and CDR2 (germline): SGHNT, YENEEA. DNA of the CDR3: TGTGCCAGCAGCCGGACGACAGCAACTAATGAAAAACTGTTTTTT. Translating it yields CASSRTTATNEKLFF.

V gene TRBV30 combines with J gene TRBJ2-7; 7 bases line up with TRBD2. Trimming at V came to 5 bases and at J to 6 bases, leaving 10 bases not matched to a gene. The CDR3 consists of 13 residues. Germline V gene lookup returns CDR1 GTSNPN and CDR2 SVGIG (reference sequence). The CDR3 loop is CAWVGTTLVEQYF. Written as DNA, the CDR3 is TGTGCCTGGGTCGGGACTACTCTGGTCGAGCAGTACTTC.

This chain uses TRBV27 with TRBJ1-6; 8 nucleotides match TRBD1. This CDR3 has 12 residues. CDR1 and CDR2 (germline): MNHEY, SMNVEV (reference sequence). V lost 7 bases, J lost 10 bases, and 3 bases stayed unmatched. CDR3 in amino acids: CASTGGKSPLHF. In nucleotides, the CDR3 is TGTGCCAGCACAGGGGGCAAATCACCCCTCCACTTT.

The chain has TRBV11-2 and TRBJ2-5; 15 bases match TRBD2. The V gene end was trimmed by 5 bases and the J gene end by 2 bases; junction bases not matched to a gene: 6. The CDR3 runs to 17 residues. CDR1 is SGHAT, CDR2 FQNNGV, per germline. The CDR3 is CASSPGTSGGFQETQYF. The CDR3 DNA is TGTGCCAGCAGCCCCGGGACTAGCGGGGGGTTTCAAGAGACCCAGTACTTC.